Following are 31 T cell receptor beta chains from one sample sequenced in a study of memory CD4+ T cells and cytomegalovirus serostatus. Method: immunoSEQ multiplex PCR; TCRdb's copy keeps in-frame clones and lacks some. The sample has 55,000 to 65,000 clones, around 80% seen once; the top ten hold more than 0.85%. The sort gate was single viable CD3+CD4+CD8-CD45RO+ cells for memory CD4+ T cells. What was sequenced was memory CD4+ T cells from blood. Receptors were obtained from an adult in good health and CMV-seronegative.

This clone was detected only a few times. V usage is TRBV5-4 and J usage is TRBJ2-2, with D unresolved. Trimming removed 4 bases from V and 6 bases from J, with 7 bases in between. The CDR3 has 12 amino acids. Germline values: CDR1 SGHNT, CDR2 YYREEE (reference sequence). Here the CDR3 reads CASSPDPGELFF. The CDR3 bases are TGTGCCAGCAGCCCGGATCCCGGGGAGCTGTTTTTT.

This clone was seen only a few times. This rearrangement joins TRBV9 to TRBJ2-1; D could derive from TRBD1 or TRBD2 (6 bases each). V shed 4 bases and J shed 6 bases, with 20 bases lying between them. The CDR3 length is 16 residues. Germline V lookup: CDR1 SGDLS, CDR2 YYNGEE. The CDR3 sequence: CASSIGGSRTGNEQFF. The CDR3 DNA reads TGTGCCAGCAGCATCGGGGGCTCACGTACTGGCAATGAGCAGTTCTTC.

The CDR3 reads CASNVKPNEKLFF. The CDR3 DNA reads as TGTGCCAGCAACGTTAAGCCTAATGAAAAACTGTTTTTT. This chain joins TRBV28 and TRBJ1-4; D call uncertain. The CDR3 totals 13 residues. The germline V gene has CDR1 MDHEN and CDR2 SYDVKM. Trimming stripped 7 bases from V and 3 bases from J, with 9 bases between. The entire variable domain, with the rest obtained from reference TRBV28 and TRBJ1-4, is as follows: DVKVTQSSRYLVKRTGEKVFLECVQDMDHENMFWYRQDPGLGLRLIYFSYDVKMKEKGDIPEGYSVSREKKERFSLILESASTNQTSMYLCASNVKPNEKLFFGSGTQLSVL.

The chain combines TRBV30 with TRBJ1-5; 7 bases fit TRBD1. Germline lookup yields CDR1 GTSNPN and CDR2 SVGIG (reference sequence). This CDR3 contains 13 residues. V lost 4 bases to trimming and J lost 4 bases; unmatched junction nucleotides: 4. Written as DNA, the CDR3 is TGTGCCTGGAATTCAGGGGGTAATCAGCCCCAGCATTTT. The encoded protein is CAWNSGGNQPQHF.

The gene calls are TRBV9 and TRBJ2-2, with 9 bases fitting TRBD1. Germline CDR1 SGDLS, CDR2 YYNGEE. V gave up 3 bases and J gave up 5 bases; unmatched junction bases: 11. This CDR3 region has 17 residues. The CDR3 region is CASSAPVDRGSTGELFF. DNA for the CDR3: TGTGCCAGCAGCGCCCCTGTGGACAGGGGATCGACCGGGGAGCTGTTTTTT.

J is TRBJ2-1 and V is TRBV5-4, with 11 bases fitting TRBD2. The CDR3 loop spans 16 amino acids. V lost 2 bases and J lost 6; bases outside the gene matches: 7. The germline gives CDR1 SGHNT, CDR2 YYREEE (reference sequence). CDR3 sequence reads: CASSLMTSGDLNEQFF. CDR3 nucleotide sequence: TGTGCCAGCAGCTTAATGACTAGCGGGGACCTCAATGAGCAGTTCTTC.

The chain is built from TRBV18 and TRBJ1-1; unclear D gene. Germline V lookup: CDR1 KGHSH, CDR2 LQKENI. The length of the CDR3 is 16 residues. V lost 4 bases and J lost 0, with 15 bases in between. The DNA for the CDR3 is TGTGCCAGCTCACTCGGATCGGCGGGTATGAACACTGAAGCTTTCTTT. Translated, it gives CASSLGSAGMNTEAFF.

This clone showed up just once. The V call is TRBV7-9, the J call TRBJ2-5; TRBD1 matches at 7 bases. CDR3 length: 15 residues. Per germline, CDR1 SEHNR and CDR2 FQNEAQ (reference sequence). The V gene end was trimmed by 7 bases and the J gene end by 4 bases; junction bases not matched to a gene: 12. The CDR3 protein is CASTSKKRQGETQYF. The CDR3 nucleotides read TGTGCCAGCACCAGTAAAAAACGACAGGGAGAGACCCAGTACTTC.

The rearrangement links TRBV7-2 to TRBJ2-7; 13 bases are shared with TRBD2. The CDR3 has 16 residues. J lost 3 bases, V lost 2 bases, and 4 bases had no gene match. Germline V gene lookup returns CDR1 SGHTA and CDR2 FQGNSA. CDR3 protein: CASSLRTSGRYYEQYF. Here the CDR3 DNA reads TGTGCCAGCAGCTTAAGGACTAGCGGGAGATACTACGAGCAGTACTTC.

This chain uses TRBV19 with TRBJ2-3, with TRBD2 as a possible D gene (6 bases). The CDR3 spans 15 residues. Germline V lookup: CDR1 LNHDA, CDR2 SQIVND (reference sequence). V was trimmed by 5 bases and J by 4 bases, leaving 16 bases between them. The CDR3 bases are TGTGCCAGTAGTCCCCATGGCGGGACCCCAGATACGCAGTATTTT. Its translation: CASSPHGGTPDTQYF. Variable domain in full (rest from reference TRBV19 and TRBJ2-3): DGGITQSPKYLFRKEGQNVTLSCEQNLNHDAMYWYRQDPGQGLRLIYYSQIVNDFQKGDIAEGYSVSREKKESFPLTVTSAQKNPTAFYLCASSPHGGTPDTQYFGPGTRLTVL.

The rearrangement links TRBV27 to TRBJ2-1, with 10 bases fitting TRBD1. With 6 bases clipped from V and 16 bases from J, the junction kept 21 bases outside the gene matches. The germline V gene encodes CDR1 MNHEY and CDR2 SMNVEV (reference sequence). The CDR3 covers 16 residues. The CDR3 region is CASRPLGGASGTGEFF. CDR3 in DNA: TGTGCCAGCAGGCCCCTTGGCGGGGCTTCCGGGACAGGGGAATTCTTC.

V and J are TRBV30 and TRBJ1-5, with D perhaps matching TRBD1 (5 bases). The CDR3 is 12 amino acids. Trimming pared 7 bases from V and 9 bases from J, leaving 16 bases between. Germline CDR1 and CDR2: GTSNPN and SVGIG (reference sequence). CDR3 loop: CAFTDGGRPQHF. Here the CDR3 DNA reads TGTGCCTTTACGGACGGGGGTCGGCCCCAGCATTTT. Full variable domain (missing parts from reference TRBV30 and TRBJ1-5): SQTIHQWPATLVQPVGSPLSLECTVEGTSNPNLYWYRQAAGRGLQLLFYSVGIGQISSEVPQNLSASRPQDRQFILSSKKLLLSDSGFYLCAFTDGGRPQHFGDGTRLSIL.

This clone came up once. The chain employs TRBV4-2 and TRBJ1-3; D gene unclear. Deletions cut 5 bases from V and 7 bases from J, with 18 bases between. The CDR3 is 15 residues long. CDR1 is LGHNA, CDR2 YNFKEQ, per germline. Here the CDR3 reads CASSARRQIFNTIYF. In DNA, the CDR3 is TGTGCCAGCAGCGCAAGACGTCAGATTTTCAACACCATATATTTT.

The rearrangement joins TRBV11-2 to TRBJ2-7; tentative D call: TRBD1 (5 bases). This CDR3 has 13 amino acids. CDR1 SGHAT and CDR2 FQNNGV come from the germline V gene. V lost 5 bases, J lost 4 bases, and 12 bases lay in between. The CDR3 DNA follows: TGTGCCAGCAGCGGTGGGGCACGGTACGAGCAGTACTTC. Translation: CASSGGARYEQYF.

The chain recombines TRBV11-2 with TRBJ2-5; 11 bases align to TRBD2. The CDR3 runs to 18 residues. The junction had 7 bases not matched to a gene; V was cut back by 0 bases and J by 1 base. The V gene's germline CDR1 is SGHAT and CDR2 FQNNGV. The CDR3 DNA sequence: TGTGCCAGCAGCTTAGAGGGACTAGCGGTTTCCTTCCAAGAGACCCAGTACTTC. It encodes CASSLEGLAVSFQETQYF.

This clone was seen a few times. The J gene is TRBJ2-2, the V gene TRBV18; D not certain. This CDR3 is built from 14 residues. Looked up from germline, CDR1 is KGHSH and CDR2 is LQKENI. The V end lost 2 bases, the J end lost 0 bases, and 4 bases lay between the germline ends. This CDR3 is CASSPTANTGELFF. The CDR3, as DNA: TGTGCCAGCTCACCAACGGCGAACACCGGGGAGCTGTTTTTT.

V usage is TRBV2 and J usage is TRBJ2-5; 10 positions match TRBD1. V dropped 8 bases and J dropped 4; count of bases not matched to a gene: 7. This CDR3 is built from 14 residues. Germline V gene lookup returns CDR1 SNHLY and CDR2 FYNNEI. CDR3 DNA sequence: TGTGCCAGCGCTCTCGGACAGGGGGTAGAGACCCAGTACTTC. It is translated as CASALGQGVETQYF.

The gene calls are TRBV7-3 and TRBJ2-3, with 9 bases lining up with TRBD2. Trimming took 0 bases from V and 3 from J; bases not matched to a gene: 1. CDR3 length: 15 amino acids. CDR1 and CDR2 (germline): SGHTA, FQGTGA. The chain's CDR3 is CASSLTSGRTDTQYF. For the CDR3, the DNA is TGTGCCAGCAGCTTAACTAGCGGGAGAACAGATACGCAGTATTTT.

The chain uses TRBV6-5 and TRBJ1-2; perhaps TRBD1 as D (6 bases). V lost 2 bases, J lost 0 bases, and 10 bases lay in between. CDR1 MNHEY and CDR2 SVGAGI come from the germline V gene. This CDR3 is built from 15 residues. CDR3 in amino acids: CASSYTTGTNYGYTF. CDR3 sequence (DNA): TGTGCCAGCAGTTACACCACAGGGACTAACTATGGCTACACCTTC.

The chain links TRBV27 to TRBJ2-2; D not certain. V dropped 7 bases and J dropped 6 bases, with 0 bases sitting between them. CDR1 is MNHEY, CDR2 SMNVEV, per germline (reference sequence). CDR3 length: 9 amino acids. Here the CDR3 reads CASTGELFF. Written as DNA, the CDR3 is TGTGCCAGCACCGGGGAGCTGTTTTTT.

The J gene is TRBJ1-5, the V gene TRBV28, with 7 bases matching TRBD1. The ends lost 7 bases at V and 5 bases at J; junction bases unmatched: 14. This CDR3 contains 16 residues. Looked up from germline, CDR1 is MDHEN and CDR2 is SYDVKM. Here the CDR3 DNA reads TGTGCCAGCACCCCTGGGAACAGGGGCTTATATCAGCCCCAGCATTTT. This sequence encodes CASTPGNRGLYQPQHF.

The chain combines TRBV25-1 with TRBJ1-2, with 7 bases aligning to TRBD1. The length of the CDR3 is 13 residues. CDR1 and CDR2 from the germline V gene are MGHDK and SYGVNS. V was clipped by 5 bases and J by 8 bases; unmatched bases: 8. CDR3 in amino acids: CASSTGTERGYTF. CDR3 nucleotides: TGTGCCAGCAGTACCGGGACAGAAAGGGGCTACACCTTC.

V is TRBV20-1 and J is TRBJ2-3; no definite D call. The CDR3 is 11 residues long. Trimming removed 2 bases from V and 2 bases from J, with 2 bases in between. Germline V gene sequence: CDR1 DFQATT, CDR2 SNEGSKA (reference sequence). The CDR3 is CSARFTDTQYF. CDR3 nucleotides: TGCAGTGCTAGATTCACAGATACGCAGTATTTT.

This CDR3 reads CAWKRQGALYTEAFF. Here the CDR3 DNA reads TGTGCCTGGAAAAGACAGGGGGCGCTTTACACTGAAGCTTTCTTT. The chain employs TRBV30 and TRBJ1-1; 10 nucleotides align to TRBD1. Germline CDR1 is GTSNPN and CDR2 is SVGIG (reference sequence). The J segment lost 3 bases and the V segment lost 4 bases, leaving 8 bases of the junction unmatched. The CDR3 loop spans 15 amino acids.

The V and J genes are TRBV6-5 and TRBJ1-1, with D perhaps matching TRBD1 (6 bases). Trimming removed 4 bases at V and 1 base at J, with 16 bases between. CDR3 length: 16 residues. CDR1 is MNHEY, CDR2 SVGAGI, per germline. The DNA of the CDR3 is TGTGCCAGCAGTTCCCAACCCGGGGGCGGGAACACTGAAGCTTTCTTT. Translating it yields CASSSQPGGGNTEAFF.

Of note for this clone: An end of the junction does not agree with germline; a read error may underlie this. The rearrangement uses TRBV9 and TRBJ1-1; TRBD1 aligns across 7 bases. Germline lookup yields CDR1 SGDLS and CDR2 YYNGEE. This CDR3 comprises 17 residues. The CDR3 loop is CASSVGWGQPMNTEVFF. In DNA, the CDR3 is TGTGCCAGCAGCGTAGGTTGGGGACAGCCCATGAACACTGAAGTTTTCTTT.

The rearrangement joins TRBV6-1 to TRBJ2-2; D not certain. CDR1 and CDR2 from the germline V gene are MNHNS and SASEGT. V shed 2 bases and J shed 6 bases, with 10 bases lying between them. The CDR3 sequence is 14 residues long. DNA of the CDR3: TGTGCCAGCAGTGAAATGGTAACGTCCGGGGAGCTGTTTTTT. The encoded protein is CASSEMVTSGELFF.

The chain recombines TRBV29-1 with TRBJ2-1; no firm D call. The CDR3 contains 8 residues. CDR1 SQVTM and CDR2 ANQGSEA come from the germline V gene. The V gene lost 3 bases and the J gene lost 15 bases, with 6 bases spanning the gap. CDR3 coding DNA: TGCAGCGTTGACGACGCGTTCTTC. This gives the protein CSVDDAFF.

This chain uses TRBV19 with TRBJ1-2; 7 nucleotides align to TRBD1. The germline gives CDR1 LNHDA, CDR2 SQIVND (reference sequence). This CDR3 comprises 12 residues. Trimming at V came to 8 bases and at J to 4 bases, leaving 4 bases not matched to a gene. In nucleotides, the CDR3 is TGTGCCAGTTTACAGGGGCTCTATGGCTACACCTTC. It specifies CASLQGLYGYTF. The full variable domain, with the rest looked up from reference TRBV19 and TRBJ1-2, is DGGITQSPKYLFRKEGQNVTLSCEQNLNHDAMYWYRQDPGQGLRLIYYSQIVNDFQKGDIAEGYSVSREKKESFPLTVTSAQKNPTAFYLCASLQGLYGYTFGSGTRLTVV.

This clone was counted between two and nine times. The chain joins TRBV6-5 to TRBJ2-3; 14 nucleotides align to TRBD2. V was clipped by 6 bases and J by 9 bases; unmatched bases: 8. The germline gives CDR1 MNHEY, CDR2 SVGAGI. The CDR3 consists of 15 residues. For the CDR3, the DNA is TGTGCCAGCAGGAGGACTAGCGGGAGGCAAGAGACGCAGTATTTT. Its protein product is CASRRTSGRQETQYF.

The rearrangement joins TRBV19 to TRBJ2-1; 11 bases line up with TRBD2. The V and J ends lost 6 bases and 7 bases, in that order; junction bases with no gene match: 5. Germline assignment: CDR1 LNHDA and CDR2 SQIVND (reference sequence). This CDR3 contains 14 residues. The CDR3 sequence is CASRTSGRVNEQFF. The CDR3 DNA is TGTGCCAGTAGAACTAGCGGGAGAGTGAATGAGCAGTTCTTC.